Here is one T cell receptor (beta chain) with its context. This entry is derived from a study of blood T cell repertoires in COVID-19. CDR3 length equals 14 residues. V was clipped by 6 bases and J by 4 bases, with 12 bases between them. The germline CDR1 and CDR2 sequences are MNHEY and SMNVEV (reference sequence). In the original workflow: Estimation of nucleated cell counts relied on the amplification of reference gene primers. The method was immunoSEQ multiplex PCR; TCRdb's version includes in-frame clones alone and lacks a portion of them. The V and J calls and clone size come from that table; D and trimming were worked out from the DNA. This sample has 100,000 to 150,000 clones, with approximately 83% found just once.

The sequenced material came from peripheral blood. The chain joins TRBV27 to TRBJ2-2; possibly TRBD1 for D (6 bases). The TCR sequence derives from a man aged 55 to 70 with acute or convalescent COVID-19. The CDR3 loop is CASSPTGFTGELFF. The CDR3 bases are TGTGCCAGCAGCCCTACAGGGTTCACCGGGGAGCTGTTTTTT.